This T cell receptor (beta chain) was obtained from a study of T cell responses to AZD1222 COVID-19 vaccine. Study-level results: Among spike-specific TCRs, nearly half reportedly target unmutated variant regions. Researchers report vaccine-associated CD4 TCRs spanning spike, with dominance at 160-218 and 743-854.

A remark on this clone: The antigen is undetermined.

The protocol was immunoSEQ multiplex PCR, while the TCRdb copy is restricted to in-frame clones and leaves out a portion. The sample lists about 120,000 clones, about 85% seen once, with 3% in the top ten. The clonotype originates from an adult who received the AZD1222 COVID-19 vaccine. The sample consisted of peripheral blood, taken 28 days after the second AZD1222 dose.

The CDR3 spells CASSRLGTGGRNTEAFF. The CDR3 coding sequence is TGTGCCAGCAGCCGATTAGGGACAGGGGGGAGGAACACTGAAGCTTTCTTT. The V and J genes are TRBV3-1 (or the pseudogene TRBV3-2) and TRBJ1-1, with 11 bases lining up with TRBD1. J lost 1 base, V lost 4 bases, and 8 bases had no gene match. Looked up from germline, CDR1 is LGHDT and CDR2 is YNNKEL (reference sequence). This CDR3 is built from 17 residues.